Listed below are T cell receptor beta chains from one sample, sequenced in a study of response to subunit inactivated influenza vaccine. TCRdb re-derived calls from the RT-PCR reads in MiXCR, one entry per CDR3 protein. The sample consists of roughly 500,000 distinct CDR3 sequences, 16% of them appearing once. Material: CD4+ T cells sorted from PBMCs, obtained less than 30 months after vaccination. These receptors were taken from a man between 50 and 70 years old who received an inactivated influenza vaccine. CDR3s include the opening cysteine and the closing phenylalanine or tryptophan. D genes are given only for firm matches. The size of a clone is reported for some rows only, either as once, few or many, or as a class for expanded clones.

j_call: TRBJ1-2; d_call: NA; clone_size: NA; v_call: TRBV5-6; cdr3_nt: TGTGCCAGCAGCCCCCCATCGGGGGGAGGCTACACCTTC; cdr3_aa: CASSPPSGGGYTF
j_call: TRBJ2-7; d_call: NA; clone_size: few; v_call: TRBV6-1; cdr3_nt: TGTGCCAGCAGTAAGCGGACAGCCTACGAGCAGTACTTC; cdr3_aa: CASSKRTAYEQYF
j_call: TRBJ2-3; d_call: TRBD2; clone_size: NA; v_call: TRBV19; cdr3_nt: TGTGCCAGTAGTTGGCGGGGGTCCACAGATACGCAGTATTTT; cdr3_aa: CASSWRGSTDTQYF
j_call: TRBJ2-1; d_call: NA; clone_size: few; v_call: TRBV7-3; cdr3_nt: TGTGCCAGCAGTACCGGGACTGTACTAAATGAGCAGTTCTTC; cdr3_aa: CASSTGTVLNEQFF
j_call: TRBJ2-1; d_call: NA; clone_size: many; v_call: TRBV7-9; cdr3_nt: TGTGCCAGCAGCTTAGCCAATGAGCAGTTCTTC; cdr3_aa: CASSLANEQFF
j_call: TRBJ2-3; d_call: NA; clone_size: NA; v_call: TRBV21-1; cdr3_nt: TGTGCCAGCCCACAGGGTACAGATACGCAGTATTTT; cdr3_aa: CASPQGTDTQYF
j_call: TRBJ2-5; d_call: TRBD2; clone_size: few; v_call: TRBV24-1; cdr3_nt: TGTGCCACCAGTGATTCAAGGGGCCTAGCGGGGGGAACCGTGACCCAGTACTTC; cdr3_aa: CATSDSRGLAGGTVTQYF
j_call: TRBJ2-3; d_call: TRBD2; clone_size: few; v_call: TRBV12-3/TRBV12-4; cdr3_nt: TGTGCCAGCAGCCCGCCCTCGGGACTAGCCATCACAGATACGCAGTATTTT; cdr3_aa: CASSPPSGLAITDTQYF
j_call: TRBJ2-2; d_call: TRBD2; clone_size: few; v_call: TRBV10-3; cdr3_nt: TGTGCCTCGGGGGGGGCCAACACCGGGGAGCTGTTTTTT; cdr3_aa: CASGGANTGELFF
j_call: TRBJ1-4; d_call: NA; clone_size: NA; v_call: TRBV7-2; cdr3_nt: TGTGCCAGCAGCCCCTCTTGGGGCAGGCGCAATGAAAAACTGTTTTTT; cdr3_aa: CASSPSWGRRNEKLFF
j_call: TRBJ1-1; d_call: NA; clone_size: few; v_call: TRBV7-2; cdr3_nt: TGTGCCAGCAGCTTGACACCGGTCAACACTGAAGCTTTCTTT; cdr3_aa: CASSLTPVNTEAFF
j_call: TRBJ2-7; d_call: NA; clone_size: few; v_call: TRBV5-8; cdr3_nt: TGTGCCAGCAGAGCCGGTGGAGGCGAGCAGTACTTC; cdr3_aa: CASRAGGGEQYF
j_call: TRBJ1-5; d_call: NA; clone_size: few; v_call: TRBV5-1; cdr3_nt: TGCGCCAGCAGCTTGGGAGTTCAGCCCCAGCATTTT; cdr3_aa: CASSLGVQPQHF
j_call: TRBJ2-5; d_call: TRBD2; clone_size: NA; v_call: TRBV4-2; cdr3_nt: TGTGCCAGCAGCCAAGGGGGACGGGAGGGGAGAGAGACCCAGTACTTC; cdr3_aa: CASSQGGREGRETQYF
j_call: TRBJ2-3; d_call: TRBD1; clone_size: NA; v_call: TRBV5-4; cdr3_nt: TGTGCCAGCAGCATGGGACAGATCACAGATACGCAGTATTTT; cdr3_aa: CASSMGQITDTQYF
j_call: TRBJ2-3; d_call: NA; clone_size: NA; v_call: TRBV2; cdr3_nt: TGTGCCAGCAGTCCAGATGCTAGCACAGATACGCAGTATTTT; cdr3_aa: CASSPDASTDTQYF
j_call: TRBJ2-3; d_call: NA; clone_size: NA; v_call: TRBV3-1; cdr3_nt: TGTGCCAGCAGCCAAGATGGCACCAGCACAGATACGCAGTATTTT; cdr3_aa: CASSQDGTSTDTQYF
j_call: TRBJ2-1; d_call: TRBD1; clone_size: NA; v_call: TRBV2; cdr3_nt: TGTGCCAGCAGTGGGACAGGGCAAGGTGATGAGCAGTTCTTC; cdr3_aa: CASSGTGQGDEQFF
j_call: TRBJ1-1; d_call: NA; clone_size: NA; v_call: TRBV12-3/TRBV12-4; cdr3_nt: TGTGCCAGCAGTTTCAAACGATACACTGAAGCTTTCTTT; cdr3_aa: CASSFKRYTEAFF
j_call: TRBJ1-1; d_call: TRBD1; clone_size: NA; v_call: TRBV18; cdr3_nt: TGTGCCAGCGCGAAGACGACAGGGATGAACACTGAAGCTTTCTTT; cdr3_aa: CASAKTTGMNTEAFF
j_call: TRBJ2-3; d_call: NA; clone_size: few; v_call: TRBV28; cdr3_nt: TGTGCCAGCAGTCGGTCGACTGTTAGCACAGATACGCAGTATTTT; cdr3_aa: CASSRSTVSTDTQYF
j_call: TRBJ2-3; d_call: NA; clone_size: few; v_call: TRBV28; cdr3_nt: TGTGCCAGCAGAGGGAAAGGACGTTACATGAGAGATACGCAGTATTTT; cdr3_aa: CASRGKGRYMRDTQYF
j_call: TRBJ2-7; d_call: TRBD1; clone_size: few; v_call: TRBV24-1; cdr3_nt: TGTGCCACCAGTGATTTGCCTACAACGGCTTGGACAGGGGATTACGAGCAGTACTTC; cdr3_aa: CATSDLPTTAWTGDYEQYF
j_call: TRBJ1-1; d_call: NA; clone_size: few; v_call: TRBV6-1; cdr3_nt: TGTGCCAGCAGAACGGGGGTACAGGGATCAAAAGCTTTCTTT; cdr3_aa: CASRTGVQGSKAFF
j_call: TRBJ2-1; d_call: NA; clone_size: NA; v_call: TRBV20-1; cdr3_nt: TGCAGTGCTAAACGGGGACGAAACAATGAGCAGTTCTTC; cdr3_aa: CSAKRGRNNEQFF
j_call: TRBJ2-5; d_call: TRBD1; clone_size: NA; v_call: TRBV6-2/TRBV6-3; cdr3_nt: TGTGCCAGCAGACAGGGGATTTGGCAGTCCCAAGAGACCCAGTACTTC; cdr3_aa: CASRQGIWQSQETQYF
j_call: TRBJ1-5; d_call: NA; clone_size: few; v_call: TRBV12-3/TRBV12-4; cdr3_nt: TGTGCCAGCAGCGCCAGGGGCCCTAATCAGCCCCAGCATTTT; cdr3_aa: CASSARGPNQPQHF
j_call: TRBJ2-3; d_call: NA; clone_size: NA; v_call: TRBV20-1; cdr3_nt: TGCAGGGGCCATAAGGCGAGCACAGATACGCAGTATTTT; cdr3_aa: CRGHKASTDTQYF
j_call: TRBJ2-7; d_call: TRBD1; clone_size: many; v_call: TRBV18; cdr3_nt: TGTGCCAGCTCAGCCGGGACAGAAGTCTTATACGAGCAGTACTTC; cdr3_aa: CASSAGTEVLYEQYF
j_call: TRBJ2-1; d_call: NA; clone_size: NA; v_call: TRBV20-1; cdr3_nt: TGCAGTGCTAGGCACCTAGCCAAGAACAATGAGCAGTTCTTC; cdr3_aa: CSARHLAKNNEQFF
j_call: TRBJ2-3; d_call: NA; clone_size: NA; v_call: TRBV5-5; cdr3_nt: TGTGCCAGCAGCTTGTTGTCAGGCCTAAGGACAGATACGCAGTATTTT; cdr3_aa: CASSLLSGLRTDTQYF
j_call: TRBJ2-6; d_call: NA; clone_size: NA; v_call: TRBV19; cdr3_nt: TGTGCCAGTAGTTTCCGATCCGACCACCCCGGTCCGGCACTCCTGACTTTC; cdr3_aa: CASSFRSDHPGPALLTF
j_call: TRBJ2-7; d_call: TRBD2; clone_size: few; v_call: TRBV27; cdr3_nt: TGTGCCAGCAGCTCTTGGAAGACTAGCGGGACAGTCCCCGAGCAGTACTTC; cdr3_aa: CASSSWKTSGTVPEQYF
j_call: TRBJ2-3; d_call: TRBD2; clone_size: NA; v_call: TRBV12-3/TRBV12-4; cdr3_nt: TGTGCCAGCAGTCCAACTAGCGGGGGCCCGAGCACAGATACGCAGTATTTT; cdr3_aa: CASSPTSGGPSTDTQYF
j_call: TRBJ1-1; d_call: NA; clone_size: few; v_call: TRBV5-1; cdr3_nt: TGCGCCAGCAGCTTCCAAGGGAGCGAAACTGAAGCTTTCTTT; cdr3_aa: CASSFQGSETEAFF
j_call: TRBJ1-1; d_call: NA; clone_size: few; v_call: TRBV20-1; cdr3_nt: TGCAGTGCTAGAGCGGACAGAATAAACACTGAAGCTTTCTTT; cdr3_aa: CSARADRINTEAFF
j_call: TRBJ2-3; d_call: TRBD2; clone_size: NA; v_call: TRBV7-6; cdr3_nt: TGTGCCAGCAGCTCAAGGACTAGCGGGAGTATGGTCCCAGATACGCAGTATTTT; cdr3_aa: CASSSRTSGSMVPDTQYF
j_call: TRBJ2-1; d_call: NA; clone_size: NA; v_call: TRBV29-1; cdr3_nt: TGCAGCGTTGAGATGGACCCGGCAGATGAGCAGTTCTTC; cdr3_aa: CSVEMDPADEQFF
j_call: TRBJ2-5; d_call: NA; clone_size: few; v_call: TRBV28; cdr3_nt: TGTGCCAGCGAAGGGAAGGGGGAGACCCAGTACTTC; cdr3_aa: CASEGKGETQYF
j_call: TRBJ1-1; d_call: NA; clone_size: NA; v_call: TRBV6-5; cdr3_nt: TGTGCCAGCAGTCAGGGGAACACTGAAGCTTTCTTT; cdr3_aa: CASSQGNTEAFF
j_call: TRBJ2-2; d_call: NA; clone_size: NA; v_call: TRBV4-3; cdr3_nt: TGCGCCAGCAGCCAAGATAGTTGGCTGCAGACCGGGGAGCTGTTTTTT; cdr3_aa: CASSQDSWLQTGELFF
j_call: TRBJ1-2; d_call: NA; clone_size: many; v_call: TRBV20-1; cdr3_nt: TGCAGTGCCCTACACGGGACCTTACTGAAAAGGGGCTATGGCTACACCTTC; cdr3_aa: CSALHGTLLKRGYGYTF
j_call: TRBJ2-1; d_call: TRBD1; clone_size: NA; v_call: TRBV6-5; cdr3_nt: TGTGCCAGCAGTTTTCTGGGACAGGGGGCCGTCAATGAGCAGTTCTTC; cdr3_aa: CASSFLGQGAVNEQFF
j_call: TRBJ1-6; d_call: NA; clone_size: many; v_call: TRBV4-2; cdr3_nt: TGTGCCAGCAGCCAAGAGGCGGACGGTTATAATTCACCCCTCCACTTT; cdr3_aa: CASSQEADGYNSPLHF
j_call: TRBJ2-1; d_call: TRBD2; clone_size: few; v_call: TRBV27; cdr3_nt: TGTGCCAGCAGTCCCCCGTCGAGCGGGGCGATGGGATACAATGAGCAGTTCTTC; cdr3_aa: CASSPPSSGAMGYNEQFF
j_call: TRBJ1-3; d_call: NA; clone_size: few; v_call: TRBV9; cdr3_nt: TGTGCCAGCAGCGTAGGGGTTAAGCTATCCTCTGGAAACACCATATATTTT; cdr3_aa: CASSVGVKLSSGNTIYF
j_call: TRBJ1-5; d_call: NA; clone_size: few; v_call: TRBV27; cdr3_nt: TGTGCCAGCAGTTTATCGCGGGGGCCCCATGGATCGCCCCAGCATTTT; cdr3_aa: CASSLSRGPHGSPQHF
j_call: TRBJ2-5; d_call: NA; clone_size: few; v_call: TRBV2; cdr3_nt: TGTGCCAGCAGTGAAGGGCAGTTGGAGACCCAGTACTTC; cdr3_aa: CASSEGQLETQYF
j_call: TRBJ2-5; d_call: NA; clone_size: NA; v_call: TRBV19; cdr3_nt: TGTGCCAGTAGTATCAACCCACAGGCCGGGGAGACCCAGTACTTC; cdr3_aa: CASSINPQAGETQYF